Below, one T cell receptor beta chain is given with its context. V dropped 0 bases and J dropped 2; count of bases not matched to a gene: 5. The CDR3 length is 16 residues. Per the germline V gene, CDR1 is SGHNT and CDR2 is YYREEE (reference sequence). This record comes from a study of blood T cell repertoires in COVID-19. As for the study in general: The United States, Italy and Spain provided the acute and convalescent COVID-19 samples. The analysed material was cDNA or gDNA that came from T cells, B-cell-depleted T cells, or PBMCs.

In the original workflow: By means of reference gene primer amplification, nucleated cell counts were estimated. The protocol was immunoSEQ multiplex PCR, while the TCRdb copy is restricted to in-frame clones and leaves out a portion. V, J and clone size are taken as reported in that table, and D and trimming were inferred from the DNA itself. The sample has approximately 200,000 clones, around 82% seen once. The J gene is TRBJ2-7, the V gene TRBV5-4; 10 bases fit TRBD2. Sequencing was carried out using peripheral blood. The TCR was taken from a woman aged 25 to 39 who had recovered from COVID-19. The CDR3 loop reads CASSLGIAGGPYEQYF. The DNA for the CDR3 is TGTGCCAGCAGCTTGGGTATAGCGGGAGGTCCCTACGAGCAGTACTTC.